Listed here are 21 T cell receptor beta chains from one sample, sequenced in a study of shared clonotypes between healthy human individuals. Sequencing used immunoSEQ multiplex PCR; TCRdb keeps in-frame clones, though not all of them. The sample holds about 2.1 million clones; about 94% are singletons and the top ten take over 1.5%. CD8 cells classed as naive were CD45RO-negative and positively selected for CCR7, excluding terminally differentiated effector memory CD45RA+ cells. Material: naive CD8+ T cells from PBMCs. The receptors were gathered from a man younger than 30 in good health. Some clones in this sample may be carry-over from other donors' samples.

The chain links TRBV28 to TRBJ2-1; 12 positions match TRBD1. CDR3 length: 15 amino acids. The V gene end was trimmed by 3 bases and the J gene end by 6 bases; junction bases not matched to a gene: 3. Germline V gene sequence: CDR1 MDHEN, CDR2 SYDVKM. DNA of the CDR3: TGTGCCAGCAGTTTTGGGACAGGGGGCTCCAATGAGCAGTTCTTC. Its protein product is CASSFGTGGSNEQFF. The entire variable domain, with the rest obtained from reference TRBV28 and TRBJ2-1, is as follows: DVKVTQSSRYLVKRTGEKVFLECVQDMDHENMFWYRQDPGLGLRLIYFSYDVKMKEKGDIPEGYSVSREKKERFSLILESASTNQTSMYLCASSFGTGGSNEQFFGPGTRLTVL.

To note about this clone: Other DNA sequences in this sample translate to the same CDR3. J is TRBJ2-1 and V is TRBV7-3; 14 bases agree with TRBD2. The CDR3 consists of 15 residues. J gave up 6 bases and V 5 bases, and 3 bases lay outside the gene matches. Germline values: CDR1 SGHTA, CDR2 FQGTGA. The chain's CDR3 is CASSPGTSGSNEQFF. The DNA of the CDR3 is TGTGCCAGCAGCCCAGGGACTAGCGGGAGCAATGAGCAGTTCTTC.

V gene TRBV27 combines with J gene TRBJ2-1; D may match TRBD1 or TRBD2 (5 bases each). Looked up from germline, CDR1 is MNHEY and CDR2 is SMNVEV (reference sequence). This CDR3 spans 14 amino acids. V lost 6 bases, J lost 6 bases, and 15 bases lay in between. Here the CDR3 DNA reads TGTGCCAGCAGAGGGGCGGGTAGTATCAATGAGCAGTTCTTC. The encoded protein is CASRGAGSINEQFF.

The DNA of the CDR3 is TGTGCCAGCAACACTTATTGGGGGTTAAGCGATCAGCCCCAGCATTTT. Protein product: CASNTYWGLSDQPQHF. The chain carries TRBV28 and TRBJ1-5, with a weak D call TRBD1 (5 bases). This CDR3 is built from 16 residues. The germline CDR1 and CDR2 sequences are MDHEN and SYDVKM. V was clipped by 7 bases and J by 5 bases, with 21 bases between them.

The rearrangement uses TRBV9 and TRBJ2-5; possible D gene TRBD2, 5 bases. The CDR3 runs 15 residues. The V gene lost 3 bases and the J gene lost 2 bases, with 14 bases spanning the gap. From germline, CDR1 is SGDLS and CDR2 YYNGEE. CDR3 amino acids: CASSDIGNPQETQYF. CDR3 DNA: TGTGCCAGCAGCGACATCGGGAATCCACAAGAGACCCAGTACTTC.

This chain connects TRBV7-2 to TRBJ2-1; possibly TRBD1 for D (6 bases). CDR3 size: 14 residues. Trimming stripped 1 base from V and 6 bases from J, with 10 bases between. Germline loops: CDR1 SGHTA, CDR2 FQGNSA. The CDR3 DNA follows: TGTGCCAGCAGCTTAGTGGGGGCATTCAATGAGCAGTTCTTC. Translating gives CASSLVGAFNEQFF.

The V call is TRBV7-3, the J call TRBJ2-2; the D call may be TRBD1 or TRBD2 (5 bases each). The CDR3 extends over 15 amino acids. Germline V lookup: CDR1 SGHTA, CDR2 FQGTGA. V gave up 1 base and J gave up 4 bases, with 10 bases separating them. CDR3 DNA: TGTGCCAGCAGCTTAAACGGGGCCGGCACCGGGGAGCTGTTTTTT. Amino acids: CASSLNGAGTGELFF.

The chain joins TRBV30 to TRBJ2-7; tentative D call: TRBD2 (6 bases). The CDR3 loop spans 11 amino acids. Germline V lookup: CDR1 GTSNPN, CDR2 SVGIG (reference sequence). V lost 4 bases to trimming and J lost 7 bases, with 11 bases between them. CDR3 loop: CAWTAGWEQYF. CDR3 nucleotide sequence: TGTGCCTGGACCGCGGGGTGGGAGCAGTACTTC.

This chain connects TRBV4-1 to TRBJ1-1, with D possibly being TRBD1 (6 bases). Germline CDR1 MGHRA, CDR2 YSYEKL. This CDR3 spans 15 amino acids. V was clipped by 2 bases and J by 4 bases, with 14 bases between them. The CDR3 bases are TGCGCCAGCAGCCAAAGGAAGGGGGGGGGCACTGAAGCTTTCTTT. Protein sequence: CASSQRKGGGTEAFF.

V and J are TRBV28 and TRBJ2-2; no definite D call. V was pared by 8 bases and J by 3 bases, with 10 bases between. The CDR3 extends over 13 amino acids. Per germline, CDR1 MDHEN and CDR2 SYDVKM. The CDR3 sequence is CASFKTYTGELFF. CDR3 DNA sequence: TGTGCCAGCTTCAAGACCTACACCGGGGAGCTGTTTTTT.

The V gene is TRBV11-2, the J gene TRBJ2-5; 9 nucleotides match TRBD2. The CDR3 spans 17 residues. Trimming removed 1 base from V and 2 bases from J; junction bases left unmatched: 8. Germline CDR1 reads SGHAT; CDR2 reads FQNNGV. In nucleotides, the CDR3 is TGTGCCAGCAGCTTAGGTTCTCTAGCGGGGAATCAAGAGACCCAGTACTTC. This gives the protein CASSLGSLAGNQETQYF.

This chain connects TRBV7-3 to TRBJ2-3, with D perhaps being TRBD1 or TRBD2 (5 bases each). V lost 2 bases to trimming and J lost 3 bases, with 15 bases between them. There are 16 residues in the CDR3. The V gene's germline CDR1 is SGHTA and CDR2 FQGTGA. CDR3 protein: CASSLLAGTRTDTQYF. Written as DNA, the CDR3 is TGTGCCAGCAGCTTACTGGCCGGGACCAGGACAGATACGCAGTATTTT. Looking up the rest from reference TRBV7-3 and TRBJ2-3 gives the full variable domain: GAGVSQTPSNKVTEKGKYVELRCDPISGHTALYWYRQSLGQGPEFLIYFQGTGAADDSGLPNDRFFAVRPEGSVSTLKIQRTERGDSAVYLCASSLLAGTRTDTQYFGPGTRLTVL.

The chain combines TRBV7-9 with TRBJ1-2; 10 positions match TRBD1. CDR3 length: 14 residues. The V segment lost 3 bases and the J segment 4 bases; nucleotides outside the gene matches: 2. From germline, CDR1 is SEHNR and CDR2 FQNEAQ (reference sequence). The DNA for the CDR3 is TGTGCCAGCAGCTTCGGGACAGGGGTCTATGGCTACACCTTC. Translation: CASSFGTGVYGYTF. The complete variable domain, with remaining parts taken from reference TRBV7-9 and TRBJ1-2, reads DTGVSQNPRHKITKRGQNVTFRCDPISEHNRLYWYRQTLGQGPEFLTYFQNEAQLEKSRLLSDRFSAERPKGSFSTLEIQRTEQGDSAMYLCASSFGTGVYGYTFGSGTRLTVV.

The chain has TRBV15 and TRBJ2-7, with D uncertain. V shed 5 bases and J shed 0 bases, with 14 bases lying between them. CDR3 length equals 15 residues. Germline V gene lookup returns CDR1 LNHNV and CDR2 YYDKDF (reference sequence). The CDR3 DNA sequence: TGTGCCACCAGCCGAGGTCCTGAACACTCCTACGAGCAGTACTTC. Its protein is CATSRGPEHSYEQYF.

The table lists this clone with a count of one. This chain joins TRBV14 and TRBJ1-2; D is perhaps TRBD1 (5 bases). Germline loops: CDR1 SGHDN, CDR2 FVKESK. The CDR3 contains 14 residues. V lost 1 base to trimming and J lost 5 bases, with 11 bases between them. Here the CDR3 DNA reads TGTGCCAGCAGCCAAGGTCCGGGGGGATATGGCTACACCTTC. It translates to CASSQGPGGYGYTF. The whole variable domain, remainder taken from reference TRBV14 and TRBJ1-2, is EAGVTQFPSHSVIEKGQTVTLRCDPISGHDNLYWYRRVMGKEIKFLLHFVKESKQDESGMPNNRFLAERTGGTYSTLKVQPAELEDSGVYFCASSQGPGGYGYTFGSGTRLTVV.

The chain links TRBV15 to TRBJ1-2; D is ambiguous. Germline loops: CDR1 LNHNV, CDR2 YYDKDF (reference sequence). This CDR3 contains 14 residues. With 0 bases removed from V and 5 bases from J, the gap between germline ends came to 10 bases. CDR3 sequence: CATSRDSQAYGYTF. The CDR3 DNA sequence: TGTGCCACCAGCAGAGATTCTCAGGCGTATGGCTACACCTTC. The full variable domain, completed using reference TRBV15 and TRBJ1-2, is DAMVIQNPRYQVTQFGKPVTLSCSQTLNHNVMYWYQQKSSQAPKLLFHYYDKDFNNEADTPDNFQSRRPNTSFCFLDIRSPGLGDTAMYLCATSRDSQAYGYTFGSGTRLTVV.

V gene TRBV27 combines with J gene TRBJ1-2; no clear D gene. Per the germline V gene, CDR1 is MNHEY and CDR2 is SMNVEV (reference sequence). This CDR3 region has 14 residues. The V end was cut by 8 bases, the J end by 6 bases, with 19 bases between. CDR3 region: CASADLLDNHGYTF. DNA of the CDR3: TGTGCCAGCGCAGACCTCCTAGACAATCATGGCTACACCTTC.

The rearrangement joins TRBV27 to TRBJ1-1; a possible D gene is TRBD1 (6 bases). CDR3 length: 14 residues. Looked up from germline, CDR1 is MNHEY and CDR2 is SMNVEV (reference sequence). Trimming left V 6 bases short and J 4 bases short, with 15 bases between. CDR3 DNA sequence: TGTGCCAGCAGGTCGGACAGTCCCCCCACTGAAGCTTTCTTT. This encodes CASRSDSPPTEAFF.

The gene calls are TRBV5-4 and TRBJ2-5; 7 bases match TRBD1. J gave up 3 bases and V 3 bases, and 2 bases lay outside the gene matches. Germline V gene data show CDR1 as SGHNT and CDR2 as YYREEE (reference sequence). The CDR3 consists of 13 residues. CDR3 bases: TGTGCCAGCAGCTGGGACAGCGAAGAGACCCAGTACTTC. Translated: CASSWDSEETQYF.

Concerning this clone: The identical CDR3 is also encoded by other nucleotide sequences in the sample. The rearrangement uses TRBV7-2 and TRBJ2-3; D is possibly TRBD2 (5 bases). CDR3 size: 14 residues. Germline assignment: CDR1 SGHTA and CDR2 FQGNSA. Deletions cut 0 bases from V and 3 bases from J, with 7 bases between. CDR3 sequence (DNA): TGTGCCAGCAGCTTAGCGGGCGGGACAGATACGCAGTATTTT. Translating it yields CASSLAGGTDTQYF.

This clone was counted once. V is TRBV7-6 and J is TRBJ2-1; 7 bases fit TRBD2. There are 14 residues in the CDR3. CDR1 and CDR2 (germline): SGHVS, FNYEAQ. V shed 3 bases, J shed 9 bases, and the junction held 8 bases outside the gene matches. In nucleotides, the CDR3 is TGTGCCAGCAGCTTGGGGGGGTATCGGGTTGAGCAGTTCTTC. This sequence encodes CASSLGGYRVEQFF.